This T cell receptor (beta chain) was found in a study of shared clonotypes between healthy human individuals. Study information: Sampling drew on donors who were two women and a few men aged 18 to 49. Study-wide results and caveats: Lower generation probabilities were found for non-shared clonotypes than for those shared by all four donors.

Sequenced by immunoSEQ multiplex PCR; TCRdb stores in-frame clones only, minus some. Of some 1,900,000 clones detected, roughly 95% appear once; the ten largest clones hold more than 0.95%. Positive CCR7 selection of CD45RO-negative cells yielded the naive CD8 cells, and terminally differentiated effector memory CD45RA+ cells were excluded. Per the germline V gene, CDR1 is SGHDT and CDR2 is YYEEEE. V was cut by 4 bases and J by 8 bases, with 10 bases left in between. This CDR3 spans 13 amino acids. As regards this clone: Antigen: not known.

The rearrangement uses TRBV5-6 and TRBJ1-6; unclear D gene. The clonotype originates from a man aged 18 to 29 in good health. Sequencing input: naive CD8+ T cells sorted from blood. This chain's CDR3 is CASSHHSDSPLHF. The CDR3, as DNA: TGTGCCAGCAGCCACCACTCGGATTCACCCCTCCACTTT.